Following are 19 T cell receptor beta chains from one sample sequenced in a study of CD8 T cells in ankylosing spondylitis. TCRdb passed the 5' RACE reads through MiXCR, listing each CDR3 protein once. Among around 130,000 distinct CDR3 sequences, over 6% were seen once, and the ten largest hold roughly an eighth. The source material was blood, either unsorted or a sorted T cell fraction (not recorded which). These receptors were taken from a male donor with ankylosing spondylitis or in good health (not recorded which).

This clonotype showed up many times. Here the CDR3 DNA reads TGCGCCAGCAGCCCACGGACAAGGAGCACAGATACGCAGTATTTT. This sequence encodes CASSPRTRSTDTQYF. The chain uses TRBV5-1 and TRBJ2-3; D might be TRBD1 (5 bases). V lost 4 bases, J lost 0 bases, and 12 bases lay in between. The CDR3 runs 15 residues. Germline CDR1 is SGHRS and CDR2 is YFSETQ.

The table lists this clonotype with many counts. The genes are TRBV5-1 and TRBJ2-7; 9 bases line up with TRBD1. The CDR3 is 14 amino acids. V lost 4 bases, J lost 4 bases, and 6 bases stayed unmatched. The germline CDR1 and CDR2 sequences are SGHRS and YFSETQ. Here the CDR3 DNA reads TGCGCCAGCAGCGACGAGGACAGGGGATACGAGCAGTACTTC. Translated: CASSDEDRGYEQYF.

This clonotype was seen repeatedly, ten times or more. One end of the junction varies from germline; a read error may be responsible. V usage is TRBV7-7 and J usage is TRBJ2-7; no firm D call. The germline CDR1 and CDR2 sequences are SSHAT and FNYEAQ (reference sequence). CDR3 length: 14 residues. DNA for the CDR3: TGTGCTAGCAGCTCATCGGCAGGCGATTACGAGCAGTACTTC. It is translated as CASSSSAGDYEQYF.

This clonotype was observed many times. This rearrangement joins TRBV2 to TRBJ2-2; D call uncertain. Looked up from germline, CDR1 is SNHLY and CDR2 is FYNNEI. The CDR3 totals 14 residues. Trimming cost V 5 bases and J 0 bases, with 7 bases left between them. The CDR3 region is CASSFVANTGELFF. CDR3 DNA sequence: TGTGCCAGCAGTTTCGTCGCGAACACCGGGGAGCTGTTTTTT.

The chain recombines TRBV13 with TRBJ1-2; no definite D call. Between the trimmed V and J ends, which lost 10 bases and 8 bases, there was a span of 17 bases. Germline lookup yields CDR1 PRHDT and CDR2 FYEKMQ (reference sequence). The CDR3 loop spans 12 amino acids. The CDR3 sequence is CAMGPGVLGYTF. The CDR3 nucleotides are TGTGCCATGGGCCCCGGGGTCCTGGGCTACACCTTC.

At least ten counts were recorded for this clonotype. The chain joins TRBV19 to TRBJ1-1, with 8 positions matching TRBD1. The J segment lost 5 bases and the V segment lost 5 bases, leaving 7 bases of the junction unmatched. In germline, CDR1 is LNHDA, CDR2 SQIVND (reference sequence). CDR3 size: 14 residues. CDR3 DNA: TGTGCCAGTAGTCCCCGGGACAGGAGTACTGAAGCTTTCTTT. Translation gives CASSPRDRSTEAFF.

This clonotype was picked up many times. V and J are TRBV5-1 and TRBJ2-7; no clear D gene. Trimming took 1 base from V and 4 from J, leaving 6 bases between them. The CDR3 loop spans 12 amino acids. Germline CDR1 is SGHRS and CDR2 is YFSETQ. The CDR3 region is CASSLNDYEQYF. Here the CDR3 DNA reads TGCGCCAGCAGCTTGAACGATTACGAGCAGTACTTC.

This clonotype came up many times. The chain couples TRBV27 to TRBJ2-1; possibly TRBD1 for D (6 bases). V shed 5 bases and J shed 10 bases, with 21 bases lying between them. This CDR3 is built from 15 residues. The V gene's germline CDR1 is MNHEY and CDR2 SMNVEV (reference sequence). Here the CDR3 reads CASSMALSGTFEQFF. The CDR3 coding sequence is TGTGCCAGCAGTATGGCCCTTTCCGGGACATTCGAGCAGTTCTTC.

This clonotype was recorded many times. The chain carries TRBV7-8 and TRBJ1-5; D is undetermined. The CDR3 consists of 16 residues. Germline V gene sequence: CDR1 SGHVS, CDR2 FQNEAQ. Trimming took 1 base from V and 3 from J, leaving 13 bases between them. For the CDR3, the DNA is TGTGCCAGCAGCTTAGTGGGAGGGTATCCCAATCAGCCCCAGCATTTT. Amino acids: CASSLVGGYPNQPQHF.

This clonotype was counted many times. The J gene is TRBJ2-7, the V gene TRBV7-2; 7 nucleotides line up with TRBD1. Germline V gene lookup returns CDR1 SGHTA and CDR2 FQGNSA. The CDR3 sequence is 15 residues long. V lost 5 bases, J lost 4 bases, and 11 bases stayed unmatched. For the CDR3, the DNA is TGTGCCAGCAGCATATCAGTAGACAGGGCGTACGAGCAGTACTTC. Amino acids: CASSISVDRAYEQYF.

The chain uses TRBV5-1 and TRBJ1-5, with a weak D call TRBD1 (6 bases). The CDR3 has 14 residues. Germline lookup yields CDR1 SGHRS and CDR2 YFSETQ. V was pared by 4 bases and J by 4 bases, with 12 bases between. CDR3 amino acids: CASSPEGENQPQHF. CDR3 coding DNA: TGCGCCAGCAGCCCGGAGGGGGAAAATCAGCCCCAGCATTTT.

This clonotype was detected many times. The rearrangement links TRBV7-9 to TRBJ1-4; TRBD1 aligns across 7 bases. This CDR3 is built from 15 residues. In germline, CDR1 is SEHNR, CDR2 FQNEAQ (reference sequence). The V and J ends lost 4 bases and 4 bases, in that order; junction bases with no gene match: 6. The CDR3 sequence is CASSSHRDSNEKLFF. The DNA for the CDR3 is TGTGCCAGCAGCTCCCACCGGGACAGTAATGAAAAACTGTTTTTT.

This clonotype was seen ten or more times. The genes are TRBV19 and TRBJ1-1, with D possibly being TRBD1 (5 bases). Deletions cut 5 bases from V and 2 bases from J, with 15 bases between. Per germline, CDR1 LNHDA and CDR2 SQIVND (reference sequence). The CDR3 has 15 residues. CDR3 DNA: TGTGCCAGTAGTCCAGGACATTCTGGAAACACTGAAGCTTTCTTT. It translates to CASSPGHSGNTEAFF.

There are many counts of this clonotype. The rearrangement uses TRBV11-2 and TRBJ2-5; perhaps TRBD1 as D (8 bases). The V end lost 1 base, the J end lost 7 bases, and 16 bases lay between the germline ends. Germline CDR1 SGHAT, CDR2 FQNNGV. This CDR3 spans 15 amino acids. CDR3 protein: CASSLVGGTGRTQYF. The DNA for the CDR3 is TGTGCCAGCAGCTTAGTCGGGGGGACAGGTCGGACCCAGTACTTC.

The rearrangement joins TRBV7-9 to TRBJ1-4, with TRBD1 as a possible D gene (5 bases). Trimming took off 3 bases at V and 0 bases at J, with 8 bases between the two ends. The CDR3 is 15 amino acids. Germline CDR1 and CDR2: SEHNR and FQNEAQ (reference sequence). The CDR3 here is CASSFGGSTNEKLFF. Written as DNA, the CDR3 is TGTGCCAGCAGCTTTGGGGGGTCAACTAATGAAAAACTGTTTTTT.

There are many counts of this clonotype. The chain links TRBV12-3 or TRBV12-4 to TRBJ2-2; D call uncertain. Trimming pared 5 bases from V and 0 bases from J, leaving 4 bases between. This CDR3 comprises 13 residues. As DNA, the CDR3 is TGTGCCAGCAGTGTCACGAACACCGGGGAGCTGTTTTTT. This translates into CASSVTNTGELFF.

Many counts were recorded for this clonotype. The chain's CDR3 is CASSPRTSTGELFF. The CDR3 DNA follows: TGTGCCAGCAGCCCTCGGACCTCTACCGGGGAGCTGTTTTTT. V usage is TRBV9 and J usage is TRBJ2-2; D is unclear. V lost 4 bases, J lost 5 bases, and 12 bases lay in between. The V gene's germline CDR1 is SGDLS and CDR2 YYNGEE. CDR3 length: 14 amino acids.

The table lists this clonotype with many counts. For the CDR3, the DNA is TGTGCCAGCATCCCGGGGCGCTTCACCGGGGAGCTGTTTTTT. As protein: CASIPGRFTGELFF. The V and J genes are TRBV12-3 or TRBV12-4 and TRBJ2-2, with D perhaps matching TRBD1 or TRBD2 (5 bases each). The CDR3 covers 14 residues. V was pared by 7 bases and J by 4 bases, with 13 bases between.

This clonotype was recorded at least ten times. The chain recombines TRBV5-1 with TRBJ2-3; D is unresolved. Germline CDR1 SGHRS, CDR2 YFSETQ. There are 16 residues in the CDR3. V shed 3 bases and J shed 2 bases, with 16 bases lying between them. In DNA form, the CDR3 reads TGCGCCAGCAGCTCTTACTCCCAAACCTCCACAGATACGCAGTATTTT. Protein sequence: CASSSYSQTSTDTQYF.